Presented here are 21 T cell receptor beta chains from one specimen sequenced in a study of OX40 agonist ivuxolimab in advanced cancers. This table comes from immunoSEQ multiplex PCR, and its TCRdb copy is limited to in-frame clones, with some not included. Among over 9,000 clones, roughly 80% were seen once, and the ten largest hold about a tenth. Sequencing was performed on CD4+ or CD8+ T cells sorted from blood, taken in a trial of the OX40 agonist ivuxolimab. The receptors here all came from an adult with an advanced solid tumor such as melanoma, head and neck, liver or kidney cancer.

This clone showed up just a few times. The rearrangement uses TRBV12-5 and TRBJ2-2, with TRBD1 matching over 7 bases. Germline values: CDR1 LGHNT, CDR2 FRNRAP. V was pared by 6 bases and J by 6 bases, with 7 bases of the junction left unmatched. This CDR3 comprises 14 residues. CDR3 sequence: CASGPQGTAGELFF. The CDR3 DNA reads TGTGCTAGTGGGCCACAGGGGACGGCCGGGGAGCTGTTTTTT.

With regard to this clone: A junction boundary mismatches the germline segment, possibly from a read error. J is TRBJ1-5 and V is TRBV13, with TRBD1 matching over 8 bases. The length of the CDR3 is 15 residues. Looked up from germline, CDR1 is PRHDT and CDR2 is FYEKMQ (reference sequence). The CDR3 nucleotides are TGTGCCACCAGCATTGGACAGGGCGGCAATCAGCCCCAGCATTTT. Translation: CATSIGQGGNQPQHF.

J is TRBJ1-3 and V is TRBV4-1; D gene ambiguous. Between the trimmed V and J ends, which lost 4 bases and 0 bases, there was a span of 16 bases. Germline CDR1 is MGHRA and CDR2 is YSYEKL. CDR3 length equals 17 residues. Written as DNA, the CDR3 is TGCGCCAGCAGCCCACTCCCGGCTTCAAACTCTGGAAACACCATATATTTT. It codes for CASSPLPASNSGNTIYF.

The rearrangement uses TRBV9 and TRBJ2-1, with D maybe TRBD2 (6 bases). Germline lookup yields CDR1 SGDLS and CDR2 YYNGEE. The CDR3 spans 17 residues. Trimming pared 1 base from V and 0 bases from J, leaving 14 bases between. This CDR3 reads CASSVTGLASSYNEQFF. Written as DNA, the CDR3 is TGTGCCAGCAGCGTAACCGGCCTAGCGAGCTCCTACAATGAGCAGTTCTTC.

The chain employs TRBV7-9 and TRBJ2-4; D remains unclear. The ends were cut back, 4 bases at V and 8 bases at J, with 15 bases in the middle. Per the germline V gene, CDR1 is SEHNR and CDR2 is FQNEAQ (reference sequence). The CDR3 length is 14 residues. The DNA for the CDR3 is TGTGCCAGCAGCTCCCCCGAGGCCTTAGACATTCAGTACTTC. Translating it yields CASSSPEALDIQYF.

The chain combines TRBV5-1 with TRBJ1-1; unclear D gene. The CDR3 totals 13 residues. Per germline, CDR1 SGHRS and CDR2 YFSETQ. Trimming removed 7 bases at V and 5 bases at J, with 15 bases between. The CDR3 DNA sequence: TGCGCCAGCCAGTTCACTGACCGTACTGAAGCTTTCTTT. As protein: CASQFTDRTEAFF.

This clone has only a few counts. The rearrangement uses TRBV5-1 and TRBJ1-1; no reliable D call. Germline V gene lookup returns CDR1 SGHRS and CDR2 YFSETQ. V was cut by 5 bases and J by 1 base, with 15 bases left in between. CDR3 length: 15 residues. CDR3 amino acids: CASRPGRWGNTEAFF. DNA of the CDR3: TGCGCCAGCAGACCAGGTCGATGGGGGAACACTGAAGCTTTCTTT.

The chain carries TRBV4-1 and TRBJ1-6; D remains unclear. The CDR3 is made up of 18 amino acids. Germline V gene sequence: CDR1 MGHRA, CDR2 YSYEKL. With 4 bases removed from V and 0 bases from J, the gap between germline ends came to 16 bases. The CDR3 sequence: CASSLVGERSSYNSPLHF. The CDR3 nucleotides are TGCGCCAGCAGCCTCGTCGGAGAGAGGAGCTCCTATAATTCACCCCTCCACTTT.

This clone was counted a single time. Its ends do not fully match the called genes, so a read error is possible. This chain uses TRBV7-7 with TRBJ1-1, with D possibly being TRBD1 (6 bases). This CDR3 is built from 20 residues. From germline, CDR1 is SSHAT and CDR2 FNYEAQ (reference sequence). The CDR3 DNA follows: TGTGCTAGCAGCTCCTCGGGCTCTATCGTGGGGGGGCCCTGGGGTACTGAAGCTTTCTTT. This encodes CASSSSGSIVGGPWGTEAFF. The whole variable domain, filled in from reference TRBV7-7 and TRBJ1-1, reads GAGVSQSPRYKVTKRGQDVTLRCDPISSHATLYWYQQALGQGPEFLTYFNYEAQPDKSGLPSDRFSAERPEGSISTLTIQRTEQRDSAMYRCASSSSGSIVGGPWGTEAFFGQGTRLTVV.

The chain uses TRBV4-1 and TRBJ2-1, with 9 positions matching TRBD1. The V gene end was trimmed by 1 base and the J gene end by 3 bases; junction bases not matched to a gene: 4. There are 16 residues in the CDR3. Germline assignment: CDR1 MGHRA and CDR2 YSYEKL. For the CDR3, the DNA is TGCGCCAGCAGCCAAGGACAGGGGGACTTCTACAATGAGCAGTTCTTC. This gives the protein CASSQGQGDFYNEQFF.

DNA of the CDR3: TGCACCAGCAGCCACCTGATTACGGACAGGGCGATGAACACTGAAGCTTTCTTT. Amino acids: CTSSHLITDRAMNTEAFF. This chain uses TRBV1 with TRBJ1-1; the listed D gene, TRBD1, was not tested against the DNA. TRBV1 is designated a pseudogene. The length of the CDR3 is 18 residues.

This clone has only a few counts. V usage is TRBV19 and J usage is TRBJ1-2; tentative D call: TRBD1 (5 bases). V lost 4 bases and J lost 6, with 15 bases in between. CDR1 is LNHDA and CDR2 is SQIVND in the germline V gene (reference sequence). The CDR3 sequence is 14 residues long. The DNA for the CDR3 is TGTGCCAGTAGTAAACGCTCAGGGTACGATGGCTACACCTTC. Protein: CASSKRSGYDGYTF.

This sequence joins TRBV6-4 and TRBJ2-2, with a tentative D call TRBD2 (5 bases). Per germline, CDR1 MRHNA and CDR2 SNTAGT. The V gene lost 3 bases and the J gene lost 3 bases, with 5 bases spanning the gap. This CDR3 is 13 amino acids long. CDR3 in amino acids: CASSEADTGELFF. As DNA, the CDR3 is TGTGCCAGCAGTGAAGCGGACACCGGGGAGCTGTTTTTT.

V is TRBV19 and J is TRBJ2-1; 7 nucleotides line up with TRBD1. In germline, CDR1 is LNHDA, CDR2 SQIVND (reference sequence). The CDR3 length is 15 residues. Losses at the gene ends were 6 bases for V and 5 bases for J; bases not matched to a gene: 10. The CDR3 region is CASSLPLTGDNEQFF. As DNA, the CDR3 is TGTGCCAGTAGCCTCCCCCTTACAGGGGACAATGAGCAGTTCTTC.

The chain couples TRBV7-9 to TRBJ2-1; a possible D gene is TRBD2 (6 bases). The germline V and J ends were trimmed by 5 bases and 2 bases, with 13 bases remaining between them. From germline, CDR1 is SEHNR and CDR2 FQNEAQ (reference sequence). This CDR3 comprises 15 residues. CDR3 residues: CASSPPRTTYNEQFF. The CDR3 DNA follows: TGTGCCAGCAGCCCACCCCGGACTACCTACAATGAGCAGTTCTTC.

CDR3 residues: CASSVDRRETQYF. The CDR3 bases are TGTGCCAGCAGCGTAGACCGCCGGGAGACCCAGTACTTC. The rearrangement links TRBV9 to TRBJ2-5, with unresolved D. This CDR3 spans 13 amino acids. CDR1 and CDR2 (germline): SGDLS, YYNGEE. Trimming took 0 bases from V and 5 from J, leaving 8 bases between them.

This chain connects TRBV5-6 to TRBJ1-1; TRBD1 is a possible D gene (6 bases). The V gene lost 0 bases and the J gene lost 0 bases, with 12 bases spanning the gap. The CDR3 spans 16 residues. CDR1 is SGHDT, CDR2 YYEEEE, per germline. CDR3 sequence: CASSLAGALMNTEAFF. The DNA of the CDR3 is TGTGCCAGCAGCTTGGCAGGGGCCCTAATGAACACTGAAGCTTTCTTT.

The V call is TRBV21-1, the J call TRBJ1-1. TRBV21-1 is a pseudogene segment. The CDR3 totals 12 residues. CDR3 amino acids: CASRPGVSLGLF. The CDR3 DNA sequence: TGTGCCAGCAGGCCGGGGGTTTCTTTGGGCCTCTTT.

As regards this clone: At one boundary the junction diverges from the germline segment, which might be a read error. The chain has TRBV7-7 and TRBJ2-7; 9 bases line up with TRBD1. The germline V gene encodes CDR1 SSHAT and CDR2 FNYEAQ (reference sequence). This CDR3 is 14 amino acids long. CDR3 in amino acids: CASSFSGQGYEQYF. For the CDR3, the DNA is TGTGCTAGCAGCTTCTCGGGACAGGGCTACGAGCAGTACTTC.

The CDR3 sequence: CASSYLLFDETQYF. DNA for the CDR3: TGTGCCAGCAGTTACTTGCTGTTCGATGAGACCCAGTACTTC. This chain uses TRBV6-5 with TRBJ2-5; D is uncertain. Looked up from germline, CDR1 is MNHEY and CDR2 is SVGAGI. V lost 1 base and J 5 bases, leaving 11 bases between the germline ends. The CDR3 covers 14 residues.

The chain is built from TRBV19 and TRBJ1-6, with D possibly matching TRBD1 (5 bases). There are 14 residues in the CDR3. CDR1 and CDR2 from the germline V gene are LNHDA and SQIVND (reference sequence). The V and J ends lost 3 bases and 9 bases respectively, with 12 bases between them. The CDR3, as DNA: TGTGCCAGTAGTATTGGGGGGAGGCGTTCACCCCTCCACTTT. It yields the protein CASSIGGRRSPLHF. The full variable domain, with the rest looked up from reference TRBV19 and TRBJ1-6, is DGGITQSPKYLFRKEGQNVTLSCEQNLNHDAMYWYRQDPGQGLRLIYYSQIVNDFQKGDIAEGYSVSREKKESFPLTVTSAQKNPTAFYLCASSIGGRRSPLHFGNGTRLTVT.